The T cell receptor beta chain under discussion was sequenced for a study of T cell responses to AZD1222 COVID-19 vaccine. Notes on this clone: Its specificity is unknown.

With 9 bases removed from V and 1 base from J, the gap between germline ends came to 9 bases. Germline lookup yields CDR1 LNHDA and CDR2 SQIVND (reference sequence). The CDR3 loop spans 12 amino acids. The assay was immunoSEQ multiplex PCR, and TCRdb's table has in-frame clones only and misses some. Among 150,000 to 200,000 clones listed, 80% to 95% were seen once. Whole-study results and caveats: No repertoire was sampled before or during the peak T cell response, only after it. Clonal diversity was possibly underestimated, and white British individuals and females predominated among donors.

The sequenced sample was peripheral blood, obtained on day 0 of AZD1222 vaccination. The rearrangement links TRBV19 to TRBJ1-1; D not resolved. The receptor was derived from an adult in good health. CDR3 bases: TGTGCCAGCGCTCGGGGGAACACTGAAGCTTTCTTT. It is translated as CASARGNTEAFF.